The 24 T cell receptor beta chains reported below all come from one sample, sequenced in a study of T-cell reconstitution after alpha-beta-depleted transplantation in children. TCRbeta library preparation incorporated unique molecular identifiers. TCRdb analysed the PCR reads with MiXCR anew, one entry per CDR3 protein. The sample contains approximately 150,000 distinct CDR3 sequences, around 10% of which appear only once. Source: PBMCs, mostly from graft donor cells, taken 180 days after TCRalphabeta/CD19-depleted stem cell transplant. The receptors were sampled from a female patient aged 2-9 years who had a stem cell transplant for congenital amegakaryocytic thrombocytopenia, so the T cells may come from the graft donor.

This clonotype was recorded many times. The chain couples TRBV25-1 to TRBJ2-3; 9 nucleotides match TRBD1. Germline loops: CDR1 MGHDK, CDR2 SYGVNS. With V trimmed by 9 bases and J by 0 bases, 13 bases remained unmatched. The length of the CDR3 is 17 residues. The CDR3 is CASADDMGQGSTDTQYF. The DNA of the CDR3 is TGTGCCAGTGCCGATGATATGGGACAGGGCAGCACAGATACGCAGTATTTT.

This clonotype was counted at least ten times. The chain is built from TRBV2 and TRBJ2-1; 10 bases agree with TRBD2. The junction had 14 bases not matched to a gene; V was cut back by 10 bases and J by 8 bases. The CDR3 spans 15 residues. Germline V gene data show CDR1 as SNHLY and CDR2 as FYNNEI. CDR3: CANLRNSGRIDEQFF. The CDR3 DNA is TGTGCCAACCTTAGAAATAGCGGGAGGATCGATGAGCAGTTCTTC.

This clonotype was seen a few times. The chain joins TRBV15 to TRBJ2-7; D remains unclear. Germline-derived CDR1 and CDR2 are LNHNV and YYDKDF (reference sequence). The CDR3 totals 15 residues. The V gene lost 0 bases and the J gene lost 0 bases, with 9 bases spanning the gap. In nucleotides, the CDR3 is TGTGCCACCAGCAGAGACAGATTGAGCTCCTACGAGCAGTACTTC. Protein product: CATSRDRLSSYEQYF.

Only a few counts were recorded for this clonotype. The CDR3 DNA reads as TGCGCCAGCAGCAAGACAGGAGACACTGAAGCTTTCTTT. Its protein is CASSKTGDTEAFF. V and J are TRBV5-1 and TRBJ1-1, with a possible D match to TRBD1 (6 bases). From germline, CDR1 is SGHRS and CDR2 YFSETQ. The CDR3 spans 13 residues. V was pared by 4 bases and J by 3 bases, with 10 bases between. The whole variable domain, remainder taken from reference TRBV5-1 and TRBJ1-1, is KAGVTQTPRYLIKTRGQQVTLSCSPISGHRSVSWYQQTPGQGLQFLFEYFSETQRNKGNFPGRFSGRQFSNSRSEMNVSTLELGDSALYLCASSKTGDTEAFFGQGTRLTVV.

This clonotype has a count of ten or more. CDR3 loop: CSAPGQKETQYF. The CDR3 bases are TGCAGTGCCCCGGGACAGAAAGAGACCCAGTACTTC. The chain employs TRBV20-1 and TRBJ2-5; 7 bases line up with TRBD1. The germline V gene encodes CDR1 DFQATT and CDR2 SNEGSKA (reference sequence). The CDR3 consists of 12 residues. J lost 3 bases, V lost 6 bases, and 4 bases had no gene match.

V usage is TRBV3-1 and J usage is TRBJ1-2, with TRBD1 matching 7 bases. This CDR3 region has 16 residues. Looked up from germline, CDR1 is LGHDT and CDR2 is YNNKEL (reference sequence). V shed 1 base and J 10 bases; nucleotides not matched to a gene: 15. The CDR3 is CASSQASWRRGQTYTF. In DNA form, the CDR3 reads TGTGCCAGCAGCCAAGCGTCCTGGAGGAGGGGACAGACCTACACCTTC.

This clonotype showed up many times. The CDR3: CAWSMRRGTEQYF. In DNA form, the CDR3 reads TGTGCCTGGAGTATGAGGAGGGGGACCGAGCAGTACTTC. V and J are TRBV30 and TRBJ2-7; D is perhaps TRBD1 or TRBD2 (6 bases each). This CDR3 comprises 13 residues. V lost 2 bases and J lost 6, with 14 bases in between. Germline V gene sequence: CDR1 GTSNPN, CDR2 SVGIG (reference sequence).

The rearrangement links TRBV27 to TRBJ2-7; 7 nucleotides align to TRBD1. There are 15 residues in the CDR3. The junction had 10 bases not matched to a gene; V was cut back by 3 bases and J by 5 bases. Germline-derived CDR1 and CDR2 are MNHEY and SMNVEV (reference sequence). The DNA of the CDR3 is TGTGCCAGCAGTTTGGGACAGCCTCCCATTAACGAGCAGTACTTC. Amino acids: CASSLGQPPINEQYF.

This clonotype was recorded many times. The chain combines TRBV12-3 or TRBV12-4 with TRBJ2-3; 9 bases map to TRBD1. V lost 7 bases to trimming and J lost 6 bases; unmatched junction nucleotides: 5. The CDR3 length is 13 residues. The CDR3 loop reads CASTLTGGDTQYF. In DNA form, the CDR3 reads TGTGCCAGCACCCTGACAGGGGGGGATACGCAGTATTTT.

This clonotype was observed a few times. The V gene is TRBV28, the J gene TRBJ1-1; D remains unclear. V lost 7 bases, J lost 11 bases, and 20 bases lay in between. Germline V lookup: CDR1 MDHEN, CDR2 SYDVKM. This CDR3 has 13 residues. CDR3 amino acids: CASTTTWEGKAFF. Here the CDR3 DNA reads TGTGCCAGCACCACGACGTGGGAGGGAAAGGCTTTCTTT.

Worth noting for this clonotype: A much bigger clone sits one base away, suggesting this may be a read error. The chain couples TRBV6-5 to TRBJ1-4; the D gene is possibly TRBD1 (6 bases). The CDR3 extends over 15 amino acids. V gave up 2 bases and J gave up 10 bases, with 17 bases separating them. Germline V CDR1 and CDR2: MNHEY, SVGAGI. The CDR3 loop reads CASSYSQGGYGKLFF. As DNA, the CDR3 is TGTGCCAGCAGTTACAGCCAAGGGGGGTATGGAAAACTGTTTTTT.

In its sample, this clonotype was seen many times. The CDR3 DNA reads TGTGCCAGCAGTTTGACAGGGGTTAACTATGGCTACACCTTC. This gives the protein CASSLTGVNYGYTF. This rearrangement joins TRBV28 to TRBJ1-2; 8 bases agree with TRBD1. This CDR3 has 14 residues. Germline V lookup: CDR1 MDHEN, CDR2 SYDVKM. The trim removed 3 bases at V and 1 base at J, leaving 1 base unmatched.

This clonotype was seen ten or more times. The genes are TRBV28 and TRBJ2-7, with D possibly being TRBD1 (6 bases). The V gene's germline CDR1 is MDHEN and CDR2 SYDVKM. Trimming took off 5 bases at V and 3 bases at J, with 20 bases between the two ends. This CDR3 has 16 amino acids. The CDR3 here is CASSLLGWGHHYEQYF. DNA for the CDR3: TGTGCCAGCAGTCTCCTCGGTTGGGGACACCACTACGAGCAGTACTTC.

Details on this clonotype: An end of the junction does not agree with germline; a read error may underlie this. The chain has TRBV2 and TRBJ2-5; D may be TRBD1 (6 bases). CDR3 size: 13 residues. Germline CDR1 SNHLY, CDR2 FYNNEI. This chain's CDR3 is CASGKQGKETKYF. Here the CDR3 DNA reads TGTGCCAGCGGAAAACAGGGTAAAGAGACCAAGTACTTC.

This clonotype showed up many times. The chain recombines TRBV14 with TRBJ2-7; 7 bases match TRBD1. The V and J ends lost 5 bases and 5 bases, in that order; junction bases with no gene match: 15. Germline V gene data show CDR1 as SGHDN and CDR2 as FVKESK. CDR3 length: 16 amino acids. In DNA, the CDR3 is TGTGCCAGCAGCGGGGGACAGATCAAAGGGGGCAACGAGCAGTACTTC. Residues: CASSGGQIKGGNEQYF.

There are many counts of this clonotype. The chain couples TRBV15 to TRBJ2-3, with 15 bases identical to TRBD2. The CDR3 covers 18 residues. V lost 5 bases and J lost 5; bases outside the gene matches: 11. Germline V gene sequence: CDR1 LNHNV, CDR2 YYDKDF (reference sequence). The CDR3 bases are TGTGCCACCAGCGGACCCGGACTAGCGGGAGGGGGCGGAGATACGCAGTATTTT. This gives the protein CATSGPGLAGGGGDTQYF.

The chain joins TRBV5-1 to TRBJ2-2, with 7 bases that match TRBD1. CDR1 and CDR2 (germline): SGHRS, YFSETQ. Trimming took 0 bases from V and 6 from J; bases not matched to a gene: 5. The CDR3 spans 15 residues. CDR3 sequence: CASSLDRGIPGELFF. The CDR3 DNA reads TGCGCCAGCAGCTTGGACAGGGGCATCCCCGGGGAGCTGTTTTTT.

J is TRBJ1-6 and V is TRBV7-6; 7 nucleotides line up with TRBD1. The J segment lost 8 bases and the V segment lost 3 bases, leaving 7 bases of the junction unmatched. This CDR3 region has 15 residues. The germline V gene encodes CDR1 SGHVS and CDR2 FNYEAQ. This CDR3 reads CASSLEGAEYSPLHF. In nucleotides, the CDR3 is TGTGCCAGCAGCTTGGAGGGGGCGGAATATTCACCCCTCCACTTT.

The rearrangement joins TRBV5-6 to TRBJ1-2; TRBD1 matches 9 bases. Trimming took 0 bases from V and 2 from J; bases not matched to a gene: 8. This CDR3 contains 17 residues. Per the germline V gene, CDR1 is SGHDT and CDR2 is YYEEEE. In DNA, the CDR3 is TGTGCCAGCAGCTTGGGGCTCCGGGACAGGGTGAACTATGGCTACACCTTC. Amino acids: CASSLGLRDRVNYGYTF.

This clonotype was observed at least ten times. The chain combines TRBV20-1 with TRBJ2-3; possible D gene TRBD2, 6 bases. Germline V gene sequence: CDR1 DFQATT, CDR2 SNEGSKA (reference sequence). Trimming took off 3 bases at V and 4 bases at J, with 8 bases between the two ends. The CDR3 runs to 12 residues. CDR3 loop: CSASRGADTQYF. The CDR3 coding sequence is TGCAGTGCTAGTCGCGGGGCAGATACGCAGTATTTT.

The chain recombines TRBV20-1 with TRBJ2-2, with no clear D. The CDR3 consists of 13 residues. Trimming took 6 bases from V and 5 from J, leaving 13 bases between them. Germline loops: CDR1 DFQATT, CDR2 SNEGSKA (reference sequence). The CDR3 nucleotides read TGCAGTGCGAAGGCTGGGGTAACCGGGGAGCTGTTTTTT. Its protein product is CSAKAGVTGELFF.

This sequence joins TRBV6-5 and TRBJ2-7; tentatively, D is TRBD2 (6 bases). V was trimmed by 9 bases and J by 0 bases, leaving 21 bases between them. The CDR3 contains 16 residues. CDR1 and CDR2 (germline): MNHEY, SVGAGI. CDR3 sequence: CARGGIGLASSYEQYF. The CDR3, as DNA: TGTGCCAGGGGGGGAATTGGACTGGCGAGCTCCTACGAGCAGTACTTC.

DNA of the CDR3: TGTGCCAGCAGTTACGGTACCTGGCCTAATGAAAAACTGTTTTTT. As protein: CASSYGTWPNEKLFF. The chain combines TRBV6-5 with TRBJ1-4, with D unclear. This CDR3 spans 15 amino acids. Germline loops: CDR1 MNHEY, CDR2 SVGAGI. V was trimmed by 2 bases and J by 3 bases, leaving 10 bases between them.

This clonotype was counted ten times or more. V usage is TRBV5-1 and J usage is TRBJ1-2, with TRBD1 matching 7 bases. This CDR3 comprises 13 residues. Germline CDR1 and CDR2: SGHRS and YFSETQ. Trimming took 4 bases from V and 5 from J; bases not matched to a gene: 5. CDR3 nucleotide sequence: TGCGCCAGCAGCCCCGGACAGGAATATGGCTACACCTTC. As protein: CASSPGQEYGYTF.